The sequence of this TCR beta chain was determined in a study of shared clonotypes between healthy human individuals. Libraries were prepared by immunoSEQ multiplex PCR; TCRdb keeps only in-frame clonotypes and omits some of them. The table lists about 700,000 clones, 92% of them singletons, with 24% in the top ten. As defined, naive CD8 cells were CD45RO-negative and positively selected for CCR7, with terminally differentiated effector memory CD45RA+ cells excluded. Worth noting for this clone: The target antigen is unknown.

Study-wide results and limits: Across subsets, estimated richness was generally greater for naive than for memory populations. For naive CD4 cells, roughly 5% of clonotypes were shared across a handful of donors. Non-shared clonotypes displayed generation probabilities falling below those of clonotypes present in all four donors.

Material: naive CD8+ T cells sorted from blood. This sequence was found in a man under 40 in good health.

CDR3 sequence: CASLRSVEVGTDTQYF. The CDR3 DNA sequence: TGTGCCAGCCTCAGATCCGTAGAGGTCGGCACAGATACGCAGTATTTT. V usage is TRBV2 and J usage is TRBJ2-3; no clear D gene. Germline V gene lookup returns CDR1 SNHLY and CDR2 FYNNEI. The V gene lost 8 bases and the J gene lost 1 base, with 19 bases spanning the gap. The CDR3 is 16 amino acids.